Presented here are 20 T cell receptor beta chains from one specimen sequenced in a study of Ad26.COV2.S vaccination and SARS-CoV-2 variants. The treatment denotes: 15 to 20 received Ad26.COV2.S at low or high dose, single or two shots; roughly 5 received placebo; per-sample allocation not given. Day 63 following the first vaccine or placebo injection was when the samples were taken. Only in-frame clones appear in the TCRdb table, and some are missing; sequencing was by immunoSEQ multiplex PCR. The sample has 330,000 or so clones, under 90% seen once; the top ten hold about 5.4%. The sample was peripheral blood, taken in a trial of Ad26.COV2.S vaccine versus placebo. The receptors originated from a person aged 18 to 65 who received the Ad26.COV2.S COVID-19 vaccine or a placebo.

V and J are TRBV6-2 or TRBV6-3 and TRBJ2-7, with a weak D call TRBD1 (6 bases). The CDR3 has 14 residues. Per the germline V gene, CDR1 is MNHEY and CDR2 is SVGEGT. V lost 2 bases to trimming and J lost 0 bases, with 8 bases between them. CDR3 bases: TGTGCCAGCAGTTACACAGGGCTCTCCTACGAGCAGTACTTC. Protein sequence: CASSYTGLSYEQYF.

This clone was counted a single time. The V and J genes are TRBV13 and TRBJ1-1; D is uncertain. Germline-derived CDR1 and CDR2 are PRHDT and FYEKMQ (reference sequence). The CDR3 is 12 residues long. V dropped 5 bases and J dropped 8 bases, with 12 bases sitting between them. In DNA form, the CDR3 reads TGTGCCAGCAGCCCCACCCCCTCAGAAGCTTTCTTT. Translated, it gives CASSPTPSEAFF. Variable domain in full (rest from reference TRBV13 and TRBJ1-1): AAGVIQSPRHLIKEKRETATLKCYPIPRHDTVYWYQQGPGQDPQFLISFYEKMQSDKGSIPDRFSAQQFSDYHSELNMSSLELGDSALYFCASSPTPSEAFFGQGTRLTVV.

The chain has TRBV28 and TRBJ2-3, with a tentative D call TRBD1 (6 bases). The germline V and J ends were trimmed by 7 bases and 4 bases, with 9 bases remaining between them. Germline V gene lookup returns CDR1 MDHEN and CDR2 SYDVKM. The CDR3 is 12 amino acids. The CDR3 DNA reads as TGTGCCAGCACAGGGGTGGCAGATACGCAGTATTTT. It yields the protein CASTGVADTQYF.

This clone was detected only a few times. The chain has TRBV4-1 and TRBJ1-4; D perhaps matches TRBD1 (6 bases). Germline V gene data show CDR1 as MGHRA and CDR2 as YSYEKL. There are 16 residues in the CDR3. The V end was cut by 1 base, the J end by 6 bases, with 15 bases between. CDR3 amino acids: CASSQVAGASYEKLFF. CDR3 DNA sequence: TGCGCCAGCAGCCAAGTGGCGGGGGCTAGTTATGAAAAACTGTTTTTT.

The V gene is TRBV11-1, the J gene TRBJ1-5; 7 bases line up with TRBD1. Germline assignment: CDR1 SGHAT and CDR2 FQDESV (reference sequence). The CDR3 has 14 residues. Germline trimming cut 7 bases from V and 3 bases from J; bases unmatched to any gene: 6. CDR3 residues: CASTADRANQPQHF. In DNA, the CDR3 is TGTGCCAGCACCGCCGACAGGGCCAATCAGCCCCAGCATTTT.

The gene calls are TRBV4-3 and TRBJ1-6; no reliable D call. CDR3 length: 18 amino acids. CDR1 is LGHNA and CDR2 is YSLEER in the germline V gene. The V gene lost 0 bases and the J gene lost 6 bases, with 18 bases spanning the gap. CDR3 in amino acids: CASSQDQRAGRINSPLHF. CDR3 DNA: TGCGCCAGCAGCCAAGATCAGCGGGCAGGACGGATTAATTCACCCCTCCACTTT.

This rearrangement joins TRBV6-2 or TRBV6-3 to TRBJ1-2; D not certain. Germline V gives CDR1 MNHEY, CDR2 SVGEGT. V dropped 5 bases and J dropped 5 bases, with 24 bases sitting between them. The CDR3 is 17 amino acids. The CDR3 reads CASSNPTGRMTTYGYTF. The CDR3 nucleotides read TGTGCCAGCAGTAATCCCACTGGACGGATGACAACTTATGGCTACACCTTC.

This chain connects TRBV6-2 or TRBV6-3 to TRBJ2-3, with D perhaps matching TRBD1 (5 bases). This CDR3 region has 17 residues. With 2 bases removed from V and 2 bases from J, the gap between germline ends came to 17 bases. CDR1 and CDR2 (germline): MNHEY, SVGEGT. The DNA for the CDR3 is TGTGCCAGCAGTTACGAATTTGGGGCCAGCTACACAGATACGCAGTATTTT. It translates to CASSYEFGASYTDTQYF.

This chain connects TRBV12-3 or TRBV12-4 to TRBJ2-3; D ambiguous. This CDR3 spans 11 amino acids. V gave up 5 bases and J gave up 6 bases, with 6 bases separating them. The CDR3 nucleotides are TGTGCCAGCAGTATCAGGGATACGCAGTATTTT. Its translation: CASSIRDTQYF.

This sequence joins TRBV6-2 or TRBV6-3 and TRBJ2-5; D gene uncertain. Trimming left V 6 bases short and J 4 bases short, with 12 bases between. Germline V CDR1 and CDR2: MNHEY, SVGEGT. CDR3 size: 13 residues. CDR3 sequence reads: CASSPIQRETQYF. CDR3 DNA: TGTGCCAGCAGCCCGATCCAACGAGAGACCCAGTACTTC.

V and J are TRBV18 and TRBJ2-7; TRBD1 matches 9 bases. Looked up from germline, CDR1 is KGHSH and CDR2 is LQKENI. The CDR3 spans 14 residues. V lost 3 bases to trimming and J lost 7 bases; unmatched junction nucleotides: 7. CDR3: CASSPGTGSWEQYF. The CDR3 bases are TGTGCCAGCTCACCCGGGACAGGGAGCTGGGAGCAGTACTTC.

This rearrangement joins TRBV7-2 to TRBJ1-2; no firm D call. The germline gives CDR1 SGHTA, CDR2 FQGNSA. CDR3 length: 13 amino acids. V lost 5 bases and J lost 4, with 11 bases in between. CDR3 sequence reads: CASSPGQPYGYTF. The CDR3 DNA follows: TGTGCCAGCAGCCCTGGGCAGCCCTATGGCTACACCTTC.

This chain joins TRBV3-1 (or the pseudogene TRBV3-2) and TRBJ1-1, with a possible D match to TRBD1 (5 bases). From germline, CDR1 is LGHDT and CDR2 YNNKEL (reference sequence). Deletions cut 3 bases from V and 6 bases from J, with 11 bases between. This CDR3 is built from 13 residues. The CDR3: CASSHLRQPEAFF. The CDR3 region has the DNA TGTGCCAGCAGCCATCTCCGACAGCCTGAAGCTTTCTTT.

The chain joins TRBV28 to TRBJ2-5; TRBD2 aligns across 12 bases. J gave up 7 bases and V 0 bases, and 9 bases lay outside the gene matches. From germline, CDR1 is MDHEN and CDR2 SYDVKM. CDR3 length equals 17 residues. The CDR3: CASSLWSSGGAQTTQYF. In DNA form, the CDR3 reads TGTGCCAGCAGTTTATGGTCTAGCGGGGGGGCGCAAACGACCCAGTACTTC.

The genes are TRBV18 and TRBJ2-3; D is possibly TRBD1 (5 bases). Germline CDR1 reads KGHSH; CDR2 reads LQKENI. Trimming removed 0 bases from V and 0 bases from J, with 10 bases in between. CDR3 size: 16 residues. In nucleotides, the CDR3 is TGTGCCAGCTCACCACCAGGGGTTCCTAGCACAGATACGCAGTATTTT. It specifies CASSPPGVPSTDTQYF.

The chain carries TRBV7-2 and TRBJ1-2; no clear D. V shed 5 bases and J shed 5 bases, with 21 bases lying between them. There are 16 residues in the CDR3. From germline, CDR1 is SGHTA and CDR2 FQGNSA. The DNA for the CDR3 is TGTGCCAGCAGCCCACGGCTGGTGACTACGGGATATGGCTACACCTTC. This translates into CASSPRLVTTGYGYTF.

This clone has a handful of counts. Other DNA sequences of this sample code for an identical CDR3. The chain is built from TRBV11-3 and TRBJ1-1; D call uncertain. This CDR3 region has 13 residues. The V gene's germline CDR1 is SGHNT and CDR2 YENEEA. Trimming took off 2 bases at V and 1 base at J, with 5 bases between the two ends. The DNA for the CDR3 is TGTGCCAGCAGCTTAACACAGAACACTGAAGCTTTCTTT. Protein: CASSLTQNTEAFF. Variable domain in full (rest from reference TRBV11-3 and TRBJ1-1): EAGVVQSPRYKIIEKKQPVAFWCNPISGHNTLYWYLQNLGQGPELLIRYENEEAVDDSQLPKDRFSAERLKGVDSTLKIQPAELGDSAVYLCASSLTQNTEAFFGQGTRLTVV.

This chain joins TRBV18 and TRBJ1-1; D is uncertain. The ends were cut back, 6 bases at V and 0 bases at J, with 14 bases in the middle. The germline CDR1 and CDR2 sequences are KGHSH and LQKENI. This CDR3 region has 15 residues. CDR3 DNA sequence: TGTGCCAGCTCCCCAGGCCCTGGCCTGAACACTGAAGCTTTCTTT. Translating it yields CASSPGPGLNTEAFF.

This sequence joins TRBV19 and TRBJ1-1; D gene ambiguous. Trimming shortened V by 1 base and J by 4 bases, and 4 bases separated the two germline ends. The CDR3 is 12 residues long. Looked up from germline, CDR1 is LNHDA and CDR2 is SQIVND (reference sequence). CDR3 nucleotides: TGTGCCAGTAGTATAGGGCTCACTGAAGCTTTCTTT. Translated, it gives CASSIGLTEAFF.

V is TRBV6-5 and J is TRBJ1-3; TRBD1 matches at 9 bases. CDR3 length equals 14 residues. Germline CDR1 reads MNHEY; CDR2 reads SVGAGI. The trim removed 8 bases at V and 4 bases at J, leaving 6 bases unmatched. The chain's CDR3 is CASSGTGSGNTIYF. The CDR3 bases are TGTGCCAGCTCGGGGACAGGGAGCGGAAACACCATATATTTT.